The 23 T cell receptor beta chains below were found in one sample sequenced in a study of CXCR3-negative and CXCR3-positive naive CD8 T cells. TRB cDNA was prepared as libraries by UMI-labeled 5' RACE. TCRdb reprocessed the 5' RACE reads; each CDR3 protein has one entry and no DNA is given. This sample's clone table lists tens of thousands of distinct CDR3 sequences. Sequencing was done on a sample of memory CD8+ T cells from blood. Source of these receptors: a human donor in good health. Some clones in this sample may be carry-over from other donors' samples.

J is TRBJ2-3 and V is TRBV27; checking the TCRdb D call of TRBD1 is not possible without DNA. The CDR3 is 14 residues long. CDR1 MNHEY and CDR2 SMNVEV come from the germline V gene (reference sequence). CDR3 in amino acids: CASSFAGATDTQYF.

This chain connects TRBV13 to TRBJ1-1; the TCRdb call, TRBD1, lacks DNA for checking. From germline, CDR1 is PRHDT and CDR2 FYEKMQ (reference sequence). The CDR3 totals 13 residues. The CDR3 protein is CASSLVGASEAFF. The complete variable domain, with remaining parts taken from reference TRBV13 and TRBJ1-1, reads AAGVIQSPRHLIKEKRETATLKCYPIPRHDTVYWYQQGPGQDPQFLISFYEKMQSDKGSIPDRFSAQQFSDYHSELNMSSLELGDSALYFCASSLVGASEAFFGQGTRLTVV.

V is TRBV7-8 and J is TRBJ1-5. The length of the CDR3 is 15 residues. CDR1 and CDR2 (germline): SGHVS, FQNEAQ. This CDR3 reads CASSLALYSNQPQHF.

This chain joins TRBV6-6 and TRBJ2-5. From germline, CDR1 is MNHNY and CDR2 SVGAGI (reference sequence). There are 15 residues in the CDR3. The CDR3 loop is CASSLPIAVQETQYF.

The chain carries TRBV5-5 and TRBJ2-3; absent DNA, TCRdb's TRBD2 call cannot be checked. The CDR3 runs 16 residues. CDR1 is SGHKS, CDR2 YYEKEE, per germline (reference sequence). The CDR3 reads CASSGASGRNADTQYF.

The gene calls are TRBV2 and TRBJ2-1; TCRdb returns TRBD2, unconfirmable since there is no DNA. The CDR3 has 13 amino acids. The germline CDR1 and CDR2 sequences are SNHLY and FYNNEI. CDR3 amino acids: CASFGGIVNEQFF.

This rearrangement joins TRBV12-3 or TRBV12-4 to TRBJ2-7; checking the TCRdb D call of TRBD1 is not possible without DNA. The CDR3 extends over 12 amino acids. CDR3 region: CASSYTGYEQYF.

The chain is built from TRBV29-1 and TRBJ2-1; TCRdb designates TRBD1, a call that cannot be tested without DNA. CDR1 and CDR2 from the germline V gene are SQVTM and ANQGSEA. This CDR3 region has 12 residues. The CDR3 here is CSARTGDFEQFF.

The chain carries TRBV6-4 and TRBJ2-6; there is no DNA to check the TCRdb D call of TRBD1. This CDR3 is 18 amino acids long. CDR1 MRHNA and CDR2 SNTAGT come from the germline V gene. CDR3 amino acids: CASSDSSTGLSGANVLTF.

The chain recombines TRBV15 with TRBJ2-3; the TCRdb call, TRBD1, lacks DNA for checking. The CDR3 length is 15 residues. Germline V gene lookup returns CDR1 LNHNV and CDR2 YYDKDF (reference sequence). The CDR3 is CATSRTGGRGDTQYF.

CDR3 amino acids: CASSLGTDSAFF. The rearrangement links TRBV4-1 to TRBJ1-1; TCRdb's assignment of TRBD1 cannot be checked, as there is no DNA. Germline V lookup: CDR1 MGHRA, CDR2 YSYEKL. The CDR3 spans 12 residues.

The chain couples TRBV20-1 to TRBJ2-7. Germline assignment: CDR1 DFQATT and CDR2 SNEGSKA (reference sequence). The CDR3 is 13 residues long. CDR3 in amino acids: CSARDRETYEQYF.

The CDR3 reads CASSPRTTSSYNEQFF. J is TRBJ2-1 and V is TRBV7-6. CDR1 and CDR2 from the germline V gene are SGHVS and FNYEAQ. The CDR3 has 16 amino acids.

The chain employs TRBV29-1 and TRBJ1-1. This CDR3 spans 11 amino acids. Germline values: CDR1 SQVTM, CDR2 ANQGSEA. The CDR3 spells CSVDWDTEAFF.

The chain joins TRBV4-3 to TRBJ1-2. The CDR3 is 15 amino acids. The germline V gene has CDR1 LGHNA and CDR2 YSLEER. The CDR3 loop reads CASSDSLGSIDGYTF.

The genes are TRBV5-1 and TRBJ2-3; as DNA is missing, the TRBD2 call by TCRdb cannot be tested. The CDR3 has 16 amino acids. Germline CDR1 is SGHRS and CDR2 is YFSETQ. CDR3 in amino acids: CASSPGRVGYTDTQYF.

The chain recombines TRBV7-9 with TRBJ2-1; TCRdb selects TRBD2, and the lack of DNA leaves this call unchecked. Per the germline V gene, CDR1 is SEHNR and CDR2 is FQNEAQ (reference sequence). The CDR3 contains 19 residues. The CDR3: CASSSTGYTSGRPYNEQFF.

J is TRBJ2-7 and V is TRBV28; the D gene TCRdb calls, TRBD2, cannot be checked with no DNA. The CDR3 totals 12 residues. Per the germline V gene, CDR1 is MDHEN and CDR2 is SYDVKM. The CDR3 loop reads CASSLGDYEQYF.

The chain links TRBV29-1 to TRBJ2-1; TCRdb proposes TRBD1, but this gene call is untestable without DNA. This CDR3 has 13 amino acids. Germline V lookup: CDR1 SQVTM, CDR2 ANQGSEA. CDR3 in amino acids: CSVVGRGSNEQFF.

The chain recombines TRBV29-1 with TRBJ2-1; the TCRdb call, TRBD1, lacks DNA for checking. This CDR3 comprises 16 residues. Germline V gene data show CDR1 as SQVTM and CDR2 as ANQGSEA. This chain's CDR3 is CSVEDRTGSSYNEQFF.

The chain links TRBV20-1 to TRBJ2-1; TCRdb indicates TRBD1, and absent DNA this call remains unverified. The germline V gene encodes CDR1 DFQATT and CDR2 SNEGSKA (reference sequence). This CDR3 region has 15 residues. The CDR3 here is CSARRIQTDSNEQFF.

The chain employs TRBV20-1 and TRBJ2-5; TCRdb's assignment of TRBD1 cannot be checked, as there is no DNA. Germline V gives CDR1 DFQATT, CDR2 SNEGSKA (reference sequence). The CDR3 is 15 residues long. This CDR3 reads CSARDWGIFQETQYF.

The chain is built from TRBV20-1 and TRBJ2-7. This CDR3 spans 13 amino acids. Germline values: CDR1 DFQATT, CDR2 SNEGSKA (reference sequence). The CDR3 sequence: CSAMYLSSYEQYF.